This T cell receptor (beta chain) was sequenced during a study of CD8 T cells in Susac syndrome. Background on the study: There were Susac syndrome patients who were therapy-naive at blood draw, others on corticosteroids, and others on intravenous immunoglobulin alone.

Reverse transcription of roughly 0.45 to 1 ug RNA was performed with random hexamers. MiXCR, run by TCRdb on the immunoSEQ multiplex PCR reads, gives a single entry per CDR3 protein. Of tens of thousands of distinct CDR3 sequences in the sample, 93% were seen once. A word on this clonotype: Germline is not matched at one junction end, which may reflect a read error.

CDR3 length equals 16 residues. CDR1 and CDR2 (germline): LNHDA, SQIVND (reference sequence). This sequence was found in a human donor with Susac syndrome. This chain joins TRBV19 and TRBJ1-5, with 10 bases fitting TRBD1. Sequencing input: CD4+ T cells from PBMCs. The DNA of the CDR3 is TGTGTCAGTAGTACCGGGACAGGGGCGAGCAATCAGCCCCAGCATTTT. Protein: CVSSTGTGASNQPQHF.